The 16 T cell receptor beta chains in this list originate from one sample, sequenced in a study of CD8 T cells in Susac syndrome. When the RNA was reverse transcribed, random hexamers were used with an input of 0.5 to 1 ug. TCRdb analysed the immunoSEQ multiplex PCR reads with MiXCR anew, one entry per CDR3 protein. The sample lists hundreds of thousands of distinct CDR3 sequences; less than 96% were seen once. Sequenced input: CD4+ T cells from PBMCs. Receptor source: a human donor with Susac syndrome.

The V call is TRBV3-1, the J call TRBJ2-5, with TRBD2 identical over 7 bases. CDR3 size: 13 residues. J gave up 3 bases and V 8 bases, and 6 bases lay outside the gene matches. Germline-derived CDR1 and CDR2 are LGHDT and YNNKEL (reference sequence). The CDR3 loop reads CASLPTSKETQYF. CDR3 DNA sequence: TGTGCCAGCCTTCCGACTAGCAAAGAGACCCAGTACTTC.

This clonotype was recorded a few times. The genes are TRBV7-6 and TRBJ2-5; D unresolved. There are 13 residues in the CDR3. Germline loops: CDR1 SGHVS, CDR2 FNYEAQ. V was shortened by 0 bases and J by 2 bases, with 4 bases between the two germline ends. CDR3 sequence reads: CASSLAVQETQYF. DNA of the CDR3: TGTGCCAGCAGCTTAGCGGTACAAGAGACCCAGTACTTC.

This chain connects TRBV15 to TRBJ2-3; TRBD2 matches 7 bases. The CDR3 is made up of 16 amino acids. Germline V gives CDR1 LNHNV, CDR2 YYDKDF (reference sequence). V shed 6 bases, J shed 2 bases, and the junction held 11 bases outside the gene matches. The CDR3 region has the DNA TGTGCCACCAGACTAGCGCCGAGCCCTAACACAGATACGCAGTATTTT. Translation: CATRLAPSPNTDTQYF.

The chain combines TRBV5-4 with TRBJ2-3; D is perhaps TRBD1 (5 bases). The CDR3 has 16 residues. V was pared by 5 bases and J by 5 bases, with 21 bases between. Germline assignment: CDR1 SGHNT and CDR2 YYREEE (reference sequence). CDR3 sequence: CASRLQAVGPQDTQYF. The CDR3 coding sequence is TGTGCCAGCAGGCTTCAGGCGGTGGGGCCGCAAGATACGCAGTATTTT.

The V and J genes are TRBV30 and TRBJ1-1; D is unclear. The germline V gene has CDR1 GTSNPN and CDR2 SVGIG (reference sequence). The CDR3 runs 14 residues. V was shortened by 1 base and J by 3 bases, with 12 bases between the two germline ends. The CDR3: CAWSGNPRDTEAFF. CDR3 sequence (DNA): TGTGCCTGGAGTGGGAACCCAAGGGACACTGAAGCTTTCTTT. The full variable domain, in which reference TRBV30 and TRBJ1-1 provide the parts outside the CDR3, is SQTIHQWPATLVQPVGSPLSLECTVEGTSNPNLYWYRQAAGRGLQLLFYSVGIGQISSEVPQNLSASRPQDRQFILSSKKLLLSDSGFYLCAWSGNPRDTEAFFGQGTRLTVV.

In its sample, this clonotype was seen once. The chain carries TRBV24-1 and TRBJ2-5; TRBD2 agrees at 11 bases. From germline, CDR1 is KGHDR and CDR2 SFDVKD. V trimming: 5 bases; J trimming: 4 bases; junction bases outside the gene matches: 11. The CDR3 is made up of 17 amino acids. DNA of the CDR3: TGTGCCACCAGTGGACTAGCGGGAACGGGGGCGAGAGAGACCCAGTACTTC. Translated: CATSGLAGTGARETQYF.

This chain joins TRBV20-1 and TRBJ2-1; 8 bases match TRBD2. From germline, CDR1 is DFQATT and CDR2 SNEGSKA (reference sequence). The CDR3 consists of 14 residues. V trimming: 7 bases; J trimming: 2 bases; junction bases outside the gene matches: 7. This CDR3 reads CSGLSGSTYNEQFF. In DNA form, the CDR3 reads TGCAGTGGGTTAAGCGGGAGTACCTACAATGAGCAGTTCTTC.

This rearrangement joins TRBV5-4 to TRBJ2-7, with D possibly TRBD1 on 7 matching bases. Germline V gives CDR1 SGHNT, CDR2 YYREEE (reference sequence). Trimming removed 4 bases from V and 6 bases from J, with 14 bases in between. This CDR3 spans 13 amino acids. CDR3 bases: TGTGCCAGCAGCCGTGACAGGGACTCCGAGCAGTACTTC. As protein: CASSRDRDSEQYF.

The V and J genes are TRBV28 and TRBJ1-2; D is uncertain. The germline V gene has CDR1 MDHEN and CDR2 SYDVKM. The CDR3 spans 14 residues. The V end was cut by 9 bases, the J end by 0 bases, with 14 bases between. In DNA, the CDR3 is TGTGCCAGTGGCGGGCCTTACGCTAACTATGGCTACACCTTC. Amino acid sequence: CASGGPYANYGYTF.

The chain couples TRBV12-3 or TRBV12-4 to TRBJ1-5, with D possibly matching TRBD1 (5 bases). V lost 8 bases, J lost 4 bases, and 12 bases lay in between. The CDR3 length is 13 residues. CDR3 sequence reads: CASQWEGNQPQHF. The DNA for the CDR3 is TGTGCCAGCCAATGGGAGGGGAATCAGCCCCAGCATTTT.

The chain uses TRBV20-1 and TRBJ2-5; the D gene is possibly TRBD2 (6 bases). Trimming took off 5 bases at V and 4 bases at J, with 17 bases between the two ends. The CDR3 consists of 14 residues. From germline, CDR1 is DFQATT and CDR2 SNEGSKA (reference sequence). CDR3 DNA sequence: TGCAGTGCTTTGCGGGCGGGGCCTCCAGAGACCCAGTACTTC. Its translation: CSALRAGPPETQYF.

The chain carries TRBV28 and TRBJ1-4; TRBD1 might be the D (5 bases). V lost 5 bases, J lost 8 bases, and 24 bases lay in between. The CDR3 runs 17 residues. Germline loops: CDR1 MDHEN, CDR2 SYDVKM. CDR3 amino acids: CASSLSLAGGRGEKLFF. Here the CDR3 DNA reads TGTGCCAGCAGTCTCTCCCTTGCCGGGGGAAGAGGAGAAAAACTGTTTTTT.

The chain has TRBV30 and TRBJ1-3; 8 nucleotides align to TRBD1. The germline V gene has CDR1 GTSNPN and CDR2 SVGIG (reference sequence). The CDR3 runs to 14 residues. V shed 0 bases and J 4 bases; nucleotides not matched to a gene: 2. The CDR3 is CAWSVPGGGNTIYF. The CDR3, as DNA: TGTGCCTGGAGTGTACCAGGGGGCGGAAACACCATATATTTT.

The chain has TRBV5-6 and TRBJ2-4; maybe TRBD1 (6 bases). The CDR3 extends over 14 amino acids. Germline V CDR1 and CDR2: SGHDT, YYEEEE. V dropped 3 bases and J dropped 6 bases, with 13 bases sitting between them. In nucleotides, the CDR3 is TGTGCCAGCAGCTCCCGACAGGTCTTAAACATTCAGTACTTC. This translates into CASSSRQVLNIQYF. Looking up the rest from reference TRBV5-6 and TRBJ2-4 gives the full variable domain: DAGVTQSPTHLIKTRGQQVTLRCSPKSGHDTVSWYQQALGQGPQFIFQYYEEEERQRGNFPDRFSGHQFPNYSSELNVNALLLGDSALYLCASSSRQVLNIQYFGAGTRLSVL.

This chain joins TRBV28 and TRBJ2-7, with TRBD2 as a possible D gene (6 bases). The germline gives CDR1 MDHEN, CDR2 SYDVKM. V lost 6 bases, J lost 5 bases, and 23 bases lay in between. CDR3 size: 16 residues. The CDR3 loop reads CASSPSRSGDWNEQYF. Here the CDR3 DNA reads TGTGCCAGCAGCCCTTCTCGTTCCGGGGACTGGAACGAGCAGTACTTC.

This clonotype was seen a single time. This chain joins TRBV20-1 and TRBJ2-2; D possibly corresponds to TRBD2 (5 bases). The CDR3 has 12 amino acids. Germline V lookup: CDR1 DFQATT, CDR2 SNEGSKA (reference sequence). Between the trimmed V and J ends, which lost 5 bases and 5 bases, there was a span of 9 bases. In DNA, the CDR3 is TGCAGTGCTCGTCGGGGAACCGGGGAGCTGTTTTTT. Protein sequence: CSARRGTGELFF.